This record covers a single T cell receptor (beta chain). This clonotype has more than one count but fewer than ten. Its antigen is unknown. The record has no base qualities; no much larger clone is one base away. Receptor amplification or capture employed 5' RACE. Sequenced using an Illumina HiSeq 2000. Template switching introduced a universal primer binding site; the final cDNA contained a unique molecular identifier, enabling accurate counting of TCR cDNA molecules. First-strand cDNA for TCR alpha and beta chains was synthesized from specific primers in the conserved constant-segment region. Each cDNA library was double barcoded, with a SMART-Mk sample barcode plus Illumina barcodes, to control for contamination. TruSeq adapter sequences, together with Illumina sample barcodes, were added in two successive PCR steps. TCR alpha and beta cDNA libraries were sequenced on the Illumina HiSeq platform with custom primers. The study's processing was this. MiGEC was used to process raw reads and extract unique molecular identifiers, and MiXCR was used to find CDR3 positions. For each individual, recombination models were inferred using an EM algorithm with the repgenHMM and IGoR tools. The analysis of shared clonotypes was done with the tcR package in R, with sharing normalized by the product of cloneset sizes. To study raw recombination without the effects of thymic and clonal selection, out-of-frame nonproductive sequences were analyzed. TCRdb redid the processing of the public reads, applying fastp at Q25 and MiXCR, and retained in-frame beta chains. Under each unique CDR3 protein, matching rows form one entry showing the most common genes and DNA. The V and J calls, along with clone size, are taken from TCRdb and not from the paper's own processing. This sample lists about 390,000 distinct CDR3 sequences; around 9.7% were detected once. The ten largest clones add up to about 9.1% of the sample.

The junction shows trimming of 5 bases on V and 7 bases on J, and the gene matches do not reach 8 bases of it. The germline V gene (reference sequence) yields SEHNR for CDR1 and FQNEAQ for CDR2. The cysteine opens and the phenylalanine closes a CDR3 of 14 amino acids. Only CDR3 DNA is held: 42 bases, read in frame from base 1. Every donor was a healthy Caucasian. The researchers also sequenced three unrelated adults who were not twins: a male aged 18 to 29, a male aged 50 to 59, and a female aged 50 to 59. Miltenyi CD45RO+ enrichment and human naive T-cell isolation kits were used to isolate memory (CD45RO+) and naive T cells from PBMC. This entry comes from a study of identical twins (dated by TCRdb to the mid-2010s). Background on the whole study: To test whether fetal clonotypes persist, the study used deep sequencing on TCR alpha and beta repertoires from monozygotic twins, unrelated adults of various ages, and cord blood. Replicate twin experiments were performed at different times using different library preparation protocols to rule out contamination. Beyond this particular receptor, the publication reports: Zero-insertion analyses could be partly confounded by invariant T cells such as MAIT and iNKT, although diverse VJ usage argued against such confounding for most clonotypes. Because the same donors could not be followed over many years, the conclusions relied on cross-sectional statistical analysis. Abundant cord blood beta clonotypes had fewer insertions, young adult naive repertoires showed a similar but weaker trend, and memory repertoires showed no such trend. In monozygotic twins, out-of-frame TCR alpha sharing was systematically underestimated by recombination models, although the models agreed with sharing between unrelated individuals. Compared with coincidental sharing between unrelated individuals, out-of-frame TCR alpha sequences shared between twins had an excess of sequences with low generation probability. A weaker excess of twin sharing was found in beta out-of-frame sequences because the signal-to-noise ratio was lowered by fewer shared sequences.

Recombination linked TRBV7-9 to TRBJ2-5; the junction holds 9 bases that match TRBD1. This clonotype originated in a woman aged 50 to 60 in good health. Sequenced material: naive T cells sorted from blood. The cell subset or site tag for this specimen amounts to: cells isolated with a human naive T-cell isolation kit. In nucleotide form, the sequence is TGTGCCAGCAGCGTACAGGGGGCGCAGGGGACCCAGTACTTC. Its protein is CASSVQGAQGTQYF.